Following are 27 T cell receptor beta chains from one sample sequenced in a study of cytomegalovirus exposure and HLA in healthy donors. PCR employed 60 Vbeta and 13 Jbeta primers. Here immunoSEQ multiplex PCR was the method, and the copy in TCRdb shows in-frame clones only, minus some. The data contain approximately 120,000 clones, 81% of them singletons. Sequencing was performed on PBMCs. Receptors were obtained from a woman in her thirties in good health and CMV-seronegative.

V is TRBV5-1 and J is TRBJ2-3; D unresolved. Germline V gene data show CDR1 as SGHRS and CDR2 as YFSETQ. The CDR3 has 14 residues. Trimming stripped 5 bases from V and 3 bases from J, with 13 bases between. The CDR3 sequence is CASSGPVGTDTQYF. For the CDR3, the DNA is TGCGCCAGCAGTGGGCCGGTGGGTACAGATACGCAGTATTTT.

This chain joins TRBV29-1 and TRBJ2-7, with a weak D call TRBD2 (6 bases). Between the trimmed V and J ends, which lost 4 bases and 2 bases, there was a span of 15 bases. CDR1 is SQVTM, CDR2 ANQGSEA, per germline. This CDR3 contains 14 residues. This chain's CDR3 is CSVGQRVPAYEQYF. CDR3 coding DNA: TGCAGCGTTGGCCAGCGGGTCCCTGCCTACGAGCAGTACTTC.

The CDR3 DNA follows: TGTGCCAGCAAATCCGGGACTCGTTCCTACGAGCAGTACTTC. As protein: CASKSGTRSYEQYF. J is TRBJ2-7 and V is TRBV6-1; tentatively, D is TRBD2 (6 bases). Germline V gives CDR1 MNHNS, CDR2 SASEGT. Trimming removed 7 bases from V and 1 base from J, with 14 bases in between. The CDR3 has 14 residues.

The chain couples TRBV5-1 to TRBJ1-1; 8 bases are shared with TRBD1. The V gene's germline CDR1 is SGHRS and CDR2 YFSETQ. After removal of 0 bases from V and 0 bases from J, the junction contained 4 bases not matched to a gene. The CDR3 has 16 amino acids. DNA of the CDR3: TGCGCCAGCAGCTTGGACGACAGGGGATTGAACACTGAAGCTTTCTTT. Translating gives CASSLDDRGLNTEAFF.

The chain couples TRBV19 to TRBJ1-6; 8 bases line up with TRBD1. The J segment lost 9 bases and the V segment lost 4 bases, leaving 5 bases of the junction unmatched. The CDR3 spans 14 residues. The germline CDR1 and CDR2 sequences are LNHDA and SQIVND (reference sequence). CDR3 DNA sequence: TGTGCCAGTAGTAGACAGGGGAACCGTTCACCCCTCCACTTT. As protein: CASSRQGNRSPLHF.

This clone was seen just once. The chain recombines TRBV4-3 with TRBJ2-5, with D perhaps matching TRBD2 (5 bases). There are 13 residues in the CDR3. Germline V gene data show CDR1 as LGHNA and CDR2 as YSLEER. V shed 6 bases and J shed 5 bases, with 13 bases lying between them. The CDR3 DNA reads TGCGCCAGCAGTCCGGACTTGTTGGAGACCCAGTACTTC. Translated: CASSPDLLETQYF.

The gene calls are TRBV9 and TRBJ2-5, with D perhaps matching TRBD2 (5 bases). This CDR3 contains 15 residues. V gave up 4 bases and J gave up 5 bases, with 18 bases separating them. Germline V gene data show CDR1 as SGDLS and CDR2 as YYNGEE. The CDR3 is CASSSSPTREETQYF. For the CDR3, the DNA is TGTGCCAGCAGCTCTAGCCCCACAAGGGAGGAGACCCAGTACTTC.

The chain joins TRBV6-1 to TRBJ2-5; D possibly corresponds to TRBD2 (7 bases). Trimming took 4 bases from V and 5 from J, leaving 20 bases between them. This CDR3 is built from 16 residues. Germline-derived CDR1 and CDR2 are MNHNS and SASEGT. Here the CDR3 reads CASSVNLLGGQETQYF. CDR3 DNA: TGTGCCAGCAGTGTTAACCTCCTCGGGGGGCAGGAGACCCAGTACTTC.

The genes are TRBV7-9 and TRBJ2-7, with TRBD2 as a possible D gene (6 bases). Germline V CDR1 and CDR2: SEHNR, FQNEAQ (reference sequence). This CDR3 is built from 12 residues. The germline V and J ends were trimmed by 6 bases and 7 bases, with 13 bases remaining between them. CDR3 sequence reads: CASSQRGGEQYF. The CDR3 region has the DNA TGTGCCAGCAGTCAACGTGGGGGGGAGCAGTACTTC. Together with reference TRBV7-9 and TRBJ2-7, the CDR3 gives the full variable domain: DTGVSQNPRHKITKRGQNVTFRCDPISEHNRLYWYRQTLGQGPEFLTYFQNEAQLEKSRLLSDRFSAERPKGSFSTLEIQRTEQGDSAMYLCASSQRGGEQYFGPGTRLTVT.

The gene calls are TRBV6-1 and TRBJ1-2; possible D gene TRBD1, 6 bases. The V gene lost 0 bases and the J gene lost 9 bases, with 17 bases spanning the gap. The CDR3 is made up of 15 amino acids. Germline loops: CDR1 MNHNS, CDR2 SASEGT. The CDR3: CASSEASGGGTRYTF. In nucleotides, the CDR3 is TGTGCCAGCAGTGAAGCCTCGGGGGGCGGGACACGCTACACCTTC.

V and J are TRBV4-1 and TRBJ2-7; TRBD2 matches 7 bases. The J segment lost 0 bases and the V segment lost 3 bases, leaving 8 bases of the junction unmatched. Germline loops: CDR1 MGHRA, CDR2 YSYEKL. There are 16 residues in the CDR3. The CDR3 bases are TGCGCCAGCAGCCAGGGGGGAGGGAGAAGCTCCTACGAGCAGTACTTC. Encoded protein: CASSQGGGRSSYEQYF.

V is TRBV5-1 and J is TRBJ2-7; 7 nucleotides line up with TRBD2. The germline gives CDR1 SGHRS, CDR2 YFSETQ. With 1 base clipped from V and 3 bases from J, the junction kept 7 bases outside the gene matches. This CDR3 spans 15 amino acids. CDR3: CASSLSGKLGYEQYF. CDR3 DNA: TGCGCCAGCAGCTTGAGCGGGAAGTTGGGCTACGAGCAGTACTTC.

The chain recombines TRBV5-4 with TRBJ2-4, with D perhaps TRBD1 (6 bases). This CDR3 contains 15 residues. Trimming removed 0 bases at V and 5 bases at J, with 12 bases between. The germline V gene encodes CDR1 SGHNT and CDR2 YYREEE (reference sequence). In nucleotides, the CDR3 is TGTGCCAGCAGCTTGGGCAGGGGCGCGGAAAACATTCAGTACTTC. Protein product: CASSLGRGAENIQYF.

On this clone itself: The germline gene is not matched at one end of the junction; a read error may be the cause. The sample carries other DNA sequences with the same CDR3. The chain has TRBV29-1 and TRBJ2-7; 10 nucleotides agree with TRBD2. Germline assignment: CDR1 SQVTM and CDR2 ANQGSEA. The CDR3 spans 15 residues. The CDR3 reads CSAGGTGTSAYEQYF. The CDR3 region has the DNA TGCAGCGCTGGGGGGACCGGGACTAGCGCATACGAGCAATACTTC.

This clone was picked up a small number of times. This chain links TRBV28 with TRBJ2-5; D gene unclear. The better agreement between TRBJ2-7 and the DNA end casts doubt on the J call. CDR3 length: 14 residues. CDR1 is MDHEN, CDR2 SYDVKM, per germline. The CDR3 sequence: CASSLGVLAYEQYF. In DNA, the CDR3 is TGTGCCAGCAGTTTAGGCGTCCTAGCCTACGAGCAGTACTTC.

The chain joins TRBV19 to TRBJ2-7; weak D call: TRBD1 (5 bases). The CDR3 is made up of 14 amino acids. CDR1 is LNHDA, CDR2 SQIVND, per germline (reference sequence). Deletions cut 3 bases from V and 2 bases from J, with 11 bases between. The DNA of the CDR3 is TGTGCCAGTAGTATTTTTGGGGCTACCTACGAGCAGTACTTC. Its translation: CASSIFGATYEQYF. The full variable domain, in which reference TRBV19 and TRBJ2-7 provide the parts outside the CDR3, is DGGITQSPKYLFRKEGQNVTLSCEQNLNHDAMYWYRQDPGQGLRLIYYSQIVNDFQKGDIAEGYSVSREKKESFPLTVTSAQKNPTAFYLCASSIFGATYEQYFGPGTRLTVT.

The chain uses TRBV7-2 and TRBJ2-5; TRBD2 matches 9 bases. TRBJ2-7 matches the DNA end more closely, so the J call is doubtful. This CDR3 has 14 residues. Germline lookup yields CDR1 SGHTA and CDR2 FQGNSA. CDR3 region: CASSVSSGNYEQYF. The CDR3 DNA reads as TGTGCCAGCAGCGTCTCTAGCGGGAACTACGAGCAGTACTTC.

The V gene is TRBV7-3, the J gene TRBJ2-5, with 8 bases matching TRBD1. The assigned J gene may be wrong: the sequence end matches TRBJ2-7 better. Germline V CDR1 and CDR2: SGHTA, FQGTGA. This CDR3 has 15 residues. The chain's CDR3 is CASSSFVTGVDEQYF. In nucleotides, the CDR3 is TGTGCCAGCAGCTCCTTCGTGACAGGGGTGGACGAGCAGTACTTC.

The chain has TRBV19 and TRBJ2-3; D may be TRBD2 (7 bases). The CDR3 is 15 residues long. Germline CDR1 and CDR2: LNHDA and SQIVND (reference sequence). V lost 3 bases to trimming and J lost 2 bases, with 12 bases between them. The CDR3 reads CASSIGGGPTDTQYF. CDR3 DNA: TGTGCCAGTAGTATCGGCGGGGGCCCCACAGATACGCAGTATTTT. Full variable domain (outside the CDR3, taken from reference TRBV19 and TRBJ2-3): DGGITQSPKYLFRKEGQNVTLSCEQNLNHDAMYWYRQDPGQGLRLIYYSQIVNDFQKGDIAEGYSVSREKKESFPLTVTSAQKNPTAFYLCASSIGGGPTDTQYFGPGTRLTVL.

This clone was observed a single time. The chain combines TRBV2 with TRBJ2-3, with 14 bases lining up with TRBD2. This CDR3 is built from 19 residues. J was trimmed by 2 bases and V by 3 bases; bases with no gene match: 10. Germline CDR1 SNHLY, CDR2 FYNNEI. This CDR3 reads CASSEGGTSGSKNTDTQYF. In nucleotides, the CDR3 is TGTGCCAGCAGTGAGGGTGGGACTAGCGGGAGTAAAAACACAGATACGCAGTATTTT.

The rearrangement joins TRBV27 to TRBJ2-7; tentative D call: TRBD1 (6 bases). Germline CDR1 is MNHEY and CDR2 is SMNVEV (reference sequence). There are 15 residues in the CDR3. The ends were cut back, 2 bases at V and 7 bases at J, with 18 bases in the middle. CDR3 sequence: CASSLRLGRGREQYF. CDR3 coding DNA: TGTGCCAGCAGTTTACGGTTGGGCAGGGGTCGAGAGCAGTACTTC.

The CDR3 DNA sequence: TGTGCCAGCAGTTCTTACAGCTTCCAAGAGACCCAGTACTTC. Its translation: CASSSYSFQETQYF. The chain carries TRBV5-6 and TRBJ2-5; no definite D call. This CDR3 contains 14 residues. V gave up 5 bases and J gave up 1 base, with 12 bases separating them. Germline loops: CDR1 SGHDT, CDR2 YYEEEE.

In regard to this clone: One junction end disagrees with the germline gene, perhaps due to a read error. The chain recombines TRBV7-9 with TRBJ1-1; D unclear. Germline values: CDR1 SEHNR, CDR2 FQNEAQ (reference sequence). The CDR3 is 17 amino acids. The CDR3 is CSSSPHLPFSTNTEAFF. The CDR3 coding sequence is TGTTCCAGCAGCCCCCATCTTCCATTTTCTACGAACACTGAAGCTTTCTTT.

CDR3 in DNA: TGTGCCAGCAGCAACCCGGGACAGGGGGCTGGTAGTGAAGCTTTCTTT. Protein product: CASSNPGQGAGSEAFF. The V and J genes are TRBV7-9 and TRBJ1-1; 12 bases align to TRBD1. Trimming took 5 bases from V and 7 from J; bases not matched to a gene: 11. This CDR3 is 16 amino acids long. Looked up from germline, CDR1 is SEHNR and CDR2 is FQNEAQ (reference sequence).

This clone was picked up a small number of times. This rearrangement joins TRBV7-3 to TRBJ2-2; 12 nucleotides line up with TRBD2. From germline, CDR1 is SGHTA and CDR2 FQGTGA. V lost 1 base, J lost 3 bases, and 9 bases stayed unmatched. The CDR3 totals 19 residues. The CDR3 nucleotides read TGTGCCAGCAGCTTAAACCGGCCCCTAGCGGGGGGGGACACCGGGGAGCTGTTTTTT. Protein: CASSLNRPLAGGDTGELFF. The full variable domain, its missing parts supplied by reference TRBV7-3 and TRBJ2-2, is GAGVSQTPSNKVTEKGKYVELRCDPISGHTALYWYRQSLGQGPEFLIYFQGTGAADDSGLPNDRFFAVRPEGSVSTLKIQRTERGDSAVYLCASSLNRPLAGGDTGELFFGEGSRLTVL.

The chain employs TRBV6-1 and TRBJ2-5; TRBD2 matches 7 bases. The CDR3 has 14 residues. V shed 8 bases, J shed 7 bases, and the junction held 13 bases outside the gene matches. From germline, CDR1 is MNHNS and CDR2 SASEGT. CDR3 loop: CASGGGTYLGTQYF. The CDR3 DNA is TGTGCCAGCGGGGGGGGTACCTATTTAGGGACCCAGTACTTC.

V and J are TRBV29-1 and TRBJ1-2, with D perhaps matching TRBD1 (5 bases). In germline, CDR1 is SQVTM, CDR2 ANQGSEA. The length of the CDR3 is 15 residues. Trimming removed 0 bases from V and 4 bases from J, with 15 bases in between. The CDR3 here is CSVEDRGNNLYGYTF. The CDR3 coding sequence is TGCAGCGTTGAAGACCGGGGGAATAACCTCTATGGCTACACCTTC. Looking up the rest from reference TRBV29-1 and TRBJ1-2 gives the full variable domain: SAVISQKPSRDICQRGTSLTIQCQVDSQVTMMFWYRQQPGQSLTLIATANQGSEATYESGFVIDKFPISRPNLTFSTLTVSNMSPEDSSIYLCSVEDRGNNLYGYTFGSGTRLTVV.